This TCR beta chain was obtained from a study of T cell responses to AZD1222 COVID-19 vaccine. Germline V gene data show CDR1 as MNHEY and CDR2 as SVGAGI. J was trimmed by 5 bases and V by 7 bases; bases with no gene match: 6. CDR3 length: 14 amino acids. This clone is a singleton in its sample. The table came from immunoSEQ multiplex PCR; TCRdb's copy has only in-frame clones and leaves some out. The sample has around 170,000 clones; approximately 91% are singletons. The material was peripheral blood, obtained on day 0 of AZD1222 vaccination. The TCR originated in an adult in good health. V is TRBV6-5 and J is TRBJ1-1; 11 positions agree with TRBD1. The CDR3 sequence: CASKPGTGGTEAFF. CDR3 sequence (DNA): TGTGCCAGCAAGCCCGGGACAGGGGGGACTGAAGCTTTCTTT.